Listed here are 28 T cell receptor beta chains from one sample, sequenced in a study of breast tumors, draining lymph nodes, adjacent tissues (dated by TCRdb to the mid-2010s). The method was multiplex PCR. Instrument used: Illumina HiSeq 2000. TCRdb's own reprocessing of the public reads used fastp at Q25 and MiXCR and kept productive beta chains. Records with the same CDR3 protein are collapsed into one entry carrying the most frequent genes and DNA. Recorded for this sample are roughly 120,000 distinct CDR3 sequences; 15% to 20% of them occurred a single time. The leading ten clones occupy approximately 3.5% of the sample. The lymph node samples were taken from the axillary draining lymph nodes of breast cancer patients. The specimen was axillary lymph node tissue. These receptor sequences come from a female donor with breast cancer. Some clones in this sample may be carry-over from other donors' samples.

This clonotype was detected many times. This sequence joins TRBV20-1 and TRBJ2-1, with 10 bases matching TRBD2. The CDR3 spans 13 residues. The junction had 6 bases not matched to a gene; V was cut back by 8 bases and J by 5 bases. The germline gives CDR1 DFQATT, CDR2 SNEGSKA (reference sequence). The CDR3 protein is CSWGLARNNEQFF. Here the CDR3 DNA reads TGCAGTTGGGGACTAGCGCGCAACAATGAGCAGTTCTTC.

The genes are TRBV7-9 and TRBJ2-4; TRBD1 agrees at 8 bases. Germline CDR1 is SEHNR and CDR2 is FQNEAQ (reference sequence). The V gene end was trimmed by 3 bases and the J gene end by 7 bases; junction bases not matched to a gene: 5. This CDR3 comprises 14 residues. CDR3 bases: TGTGCCAGCAGCTTTGACAGACAGGGGAACATTCAGTACTTC. Its protein product is CASSFDRQGNIQYF.

This clonotype was detected a few times. The chain joins TRBV28 to TRBJ2-3; possible D gene TRBD2, 5 bases. Germline loops: CDR1 MDHEN, CDR2 SYDVKM. Trimming shortened V by 6 bases and J by 5 bases, and 15 bases separated the two germline ends. The CDR3 covers 14 residues. The CDR3 sequence is CASRPGIGGDTQYF. CDR3 DNA sequence: TGTGCCAGCAGACCCGGGATCGGAGGAGATACGCAGTATTTT.

Many counts were recorded for this clonotype. V is TRBV20-1 and J is TRBJ2-7, with 9 nucleotides matching TRBD2. This CDR3 spans 18 amino acids. Germline V gene lookup returns CDR1 DFQATT and CDR2 SNEGSKA (reference sequence). V gave up 0 bases and J gave up 1 base; unmatched junction bases: 13. The CDR3 sequence: CSARDRGGAGALSYEQYF. For the CDR3, the DNA is TGCAGTGCTAGAGATCGCGGGGGGGCAGGGGCCCTTTCCTACGAGCAGTACTTC.

This clonotype was observed at least ten times. This rearrangement joins TRBV7-3 to TRBJ2-5, with a tentative D call TRBD2 (7 bases). CDR3 size: 14 residues. V lost 2 bases to trimming and J lost 4 bases, with 11 bases between them. Germline lookup yields CDR1 SGHTA and CDR2 FQGTGA. In DNA, the CDR3 is TGTGCCAGCAGCTTAGATGGGGGGGCAGAGACCCAGTACTTC. Translation: CASSLDGGAETQYF.

This clonotype was observed a single time. No conserved phenylalanine or tryptophan is present at the end of the CDR3, so a read error is the likely explanation. This chain uses TRBV6-2 or TRBV6-3 with TRBJ2-1; 10 bases are a match to TRBD1. The V segment lost 7 bases and the J segment 6 bases; nucleotides outside the gene matches: 6. Looked up from germline, CDR1 is MNHEY and CDR2 is SVGEGT. The CDR3 sequence is 14 residues long. The CDR3 is CASIETGGLNEQFL. As DNA, the CDR3 is TGTGCCAGCATCGAGACAGGGGGCCTCAATGAGCAGTTCCTC.

There are many counts of this clonotype. The chain combines TRBV5-1 with TRBJ2-3, with TRBD1 matching over 12 bases. J was trimmed by 2 bases and V by 2 bases; bases with no gene match: 3. Germline V gene sequence: CDR1 SGHRS, CDR2 YFSETQ. This CDR3 has 16 residues. The CDR3 bases are TGCGCCAGCAGCTTCGGGACAGGGGGCGTCACAGATACGCAGTATTTT. Translation gives CASSFGTGGVTDTQYF.

Of note for this clonotype: Possible read error: a much larger clone is one base away. The V call is TRBV11-3, the J call TRBJ2-3, with D tentatively TRBD1 or TRBD2 (6 bases each). Trimming pared 4 bases from V and 4 bases from J, leaving 12 bases between. Germline V gives CDR1 SGHNT, CDR2 YENEEA. This CDR3 spans 14 amino acids. This CDR3 is CASSSGAVADTQYF. The CDR3 DNA reads TGTGCCAGCAGCTCGGGGGCGGTGGCAGATACGCAGTATTTT.

This clonotype was seen just once. A much larger clone differs by one base, so this may be a read error. Because it lacks the conserved phenylalanine or tryptophan at the end, this CDR3 is likely a read error. The CDR3 nucleotides read TGTGCCAGCAGCCGACTAGCGGCGTACCAAGAGACCCAGTACCTC. This gives the protein CASSRLAAYQETQYL. The chain has TRBV11-2 and TRBJ2-5, with TRBD2 identical over 9 bases. V was clipped by 5 bases and J by 0 bases; unmatched bases: 4. There are 15 residues in the CDR3. The germline gives CDR1 SGHAT, CDR2 FQNNGV.

At least ten counts were recorded for this clonotype. The chain has TRBV20-1 and TRBJ2-7; a possible D gene is TRBD1 (6 bases). The V end lost 6 bases, the J end lost 0 bases, and 15 bases lay between the germline ends. Germline assignment: CDR1 DFQATT and CDR2 SNEGSKA (reference sequence). The length of the CDR3 is 14 residues. The CDR3 reads CSADLGGISYEQYF. The DNA of the CDR3 is TGCAGTGCAGACCTTGGGGGCATCTCCTACGAGCAGTACTTC.

This clonotype was recorded many times. The chain recombines TRBV29-1 with TRBJ2-1, with 12 bases identical to TRBD2. V lost 7 bases and J lost 7; bases outside the gene matches: 11. The CDR3 has 15 amino acids. CDR1 SQVTM and CDR2 ANQGSEA come from the germline V gene. CDR3 bases: TGCAGCGCCCTGTTCGGACTAGCGGGGACAAATGAGCAGTTCTTC. Its translation is CSALFGLAGTNEQFF.

This clonotype was seen at least ten times. The chain has TRBV14 and TRBJ1-6; D not resolved. This CDR3 contains 13 residues. Germline-derived CDR1 and CDR2 are SGHDN and FVKESK. V gave up 4 bases and J gave up 7 bases, with 8 bases separating them. The CDR3 coding sequence is TGTGCCAGCAGCCCATTCAGGAATTCACCCCTCCACTTT. It specifies CASSPFRNSPLHF.

This clonotype was counted many times. This sequence joins TRBV5-1 and TRBJ2-1, with TRBD2 as a possible D gene (5 bases). The CDR3 is made up of 15 amino acids. The germline V and J ends were trimmed by 4 bases and 3 bases, with 14 bases remaining between them. The germline V gene encodes CDR1 SGHRS and CDR2 YFSETQ. DNA of the CDR3: TGCGCCAGCAGCCTTCTGGACTTTCTCTACAATGAGCAGTTCTTC. Amino acids: CASSLLDFLYNEQFF.

This clonotype was recorded at least ten times. The rearrangement links TRBV29-1 to TRBJ2-7; 9 bases align to TRBD1. Trimming cost V 5 bases and J 5 bases; bases outside gene matches: 4. This CDR3 is built from 12 residues. Germline assignment: CDR1 SQVTM and CDR2 ANQGSEA. CDR3 in amino acids: CSVSRDRDEQYF. The CDR3 nucleotides are TGCAGCGTTTCCCGGGACAGGGACGAGCAGTACTTC.

In regard to this clonotype: A much more abundant neighbour one base away suggests this may be a read error. The chain couples TRBV4-1 to TRBJ2-1, with 11 bases that match TRBD2. From germline, CDR1 is MGHRA and CDR2 YSYEKL. The CDR3 has 16 residues. CDR3 sequence: CASGQGLAVMYNEQFF. The DNA of the CDR3 is TGCGCCAGCGGCCAGGGACTAGCGGTAATGTACAATGAGCAGTTCTTC.

Notes on this clonotype: A much larger clone lies one base from this, so it may be a read error. The V gene is TRBV20-1, the J gene TRBJ1-5; no firm D call. Germline lookup yields CDR1 DFQATT and CDR2 SNEGSKA (reference sequence). The CDR3 spans 13 residues. The V end lost 3 bases, the J end lost 3 bases, and 9 bases lay between the germline ends. Written as DNA, the CDR3 is TGCAGTGCTAGGGGTCAGGCCAATCAGCCCCAGCATTTT. Translated: CSARGQANQPQHF.

At least ten counts were recorded for this clonotype. The chain couples TRBV9 to TRBJ2-3, with D perhaps assigned TRBD1 or TRBD2 (6 bases each). V dropped 0 bases and J dropped 2 bases, with 16 bases sitting between them. The CDR3 runs to 17 residues. Germline V lookup: CDR1 SGDLS, CDR2 YYNGEE. DNA of the CDR3: TGTGCCAGCAGCGTAGTAGGAGGGGGGAGTTTCACAGATACGCAGTATTTT. This sequence encodes CASSVVGGGSFTDTQYF.

The chain employs TRBV6-4 and TRBJ1-1; D might be TRBD1 (5 bases). Germline V gives CDR1 MRHNA, CDR2 SNTAGT. V dropped 6 bases and J dropped 4 bases, with 12 bases sitting between them. The CDR3 has 13 residues. This CDR3 reads CASSRETGTEAFF. CDR3 coding DNA: TGTGCCAGCAGCAGGGAAACGGGCACTGAAGCTTTCTTT.

To note about this clonotype: Since a much larger clone is just one base distant, this may be a read error. The final CDR3 position lacks the conserved phenylalanine or tryptophan, pointing to a likely read error. The chain combines TRBV20-1 with TRBJ2-5; D might be TRBD1 or TRBD2, each matching 6 bases. CDR3 length: 15 residues. V was shortened by 2 bases and J by 1 base, with 14 bases between the two germline ends. In germline, CDR1 is DFQATT, CDR2 SNEGSKA (reference sequence). DNA of the CDR3: TGCAGTGCTAGACTCTCGGGGGCGCCCCAAGAGACCCAGTACTCC. It codes for CSARLSGAPQETQYS.

This clonotype was detected ten times or more. In DNA, the CDR3 is TGTGCCAGCAGCGTAGAGACTAGCGGGATGGCAGCGCAGTATTTT. Protein: CASSVETSGMAAQYF. The chain recombines TRBV9 with TRBJ2-3, with 11 bases that match TRBD2. The CDR3 length is 15 residues. V lost 0 bases to trimming and J lost 10 bases; unmatched junction nucleotides: 7. Per germline, CDR1 SGDLS and CDR2 YYNGEE.

This clonotype has at least ten counts. The gene calls are TRBV19 and TRBJ1-5; D gene unclear. The CDR3 extends over 14 amino acids. Trimming removed 6 bases from V and 2 bases from J, with 11 bases in between. The germline CDR1 and CDR2 sequences are LNHDA and SQIVND (reference sequence). CDR3 in DNA: TGTGCCAGTAGGGCGAGAGAGGGCAATCAGCCCCAGCATTTT. Amino acid sequence: CASRAREGNQPQHF.

This clonotype was found many times. The chain uses TRBV4-2 and TRBJ1-5, with D tentatively TRBD1 (6 bases). The germline V and J ends were trimmed by 1 base and 4 bases, with 14 bases remaining between them. Germline loops: CDR1 LGHNA, CDR2 YNFKEQ. CDR3 length equals 16 residues. The CDR3 loop is CASSQARGIANQPQHF. The CDR3 DNA is TGTGCCAGCAGCCAAGCTAGGGGGATAGCAAATCAGCCCCAGCATTTT.

The rearrangement joins TRBV30 to TRBJ1-5; weak D call: TRBD1 (5 bases). CDR3 size: 13 residues. V was trimmed by 3 bases and J by 9 bases, leaving 15 bases between them. Germline V gives CDR1 GTSNPN, CDR2 SVGIG (reference sequence). The CDR3 bases are TGTGCCTGGAGCGGGGGAAGGGACCTGCCCCAGCATTTT. Its protein is CAWSGGRDLPQHF.

At least ten counts were recorded for this clonotype. The gene calls are TRBV4-2 and TRBJ2-1; D might be TRBD2 (5 bases). The CDR3 length is 13 residues. Trimming left V 1 base short and J 6 bases short, with 7 bases between. The germline V gene encodes CDR1 LGHNA and CDR2 YNFKEQ. Written as DNA, the CDR3 is TGTGCCAGCAGCCAAGTAACTAGCAATGAGCAGTTCTTC. This gives the protein CASSQVTSNEQFF.

This clonotype was detected only a few times. Since no conserved phenylalanine or tryptophan closes the CDR3, a read error is the likely cause. The chain links TRBV6-2 or TRBV6-3 to TRBJ1-2, with 8 nucleotides matching TRBD1. V trimming: 9 bases; J trimming: 6 bases; junction bases outside the gene matches: 3. The CDR3 totals 11 residues. The germline gives CDR1 MNHEY, CDR2 SVGEGT. CDR3 amino acids: CASTTGDGYTL. The CDR3 nucleotides read TGTGCCAGTACGACAGGGGATGGCTACACCCTC.

This clonotype has at least ten counts. The V and J genes are TRBV6-1 and TRBJ2-7, with TRBD1 identical over 7 bases. The CDR3 totals 16 residues. J gave up 2 bases and V 3 bases, and 10 bases lay outside the gene matches. CDR1 and CDR2 from the germline V gene are MNHNS and SASEGT. This CDR3 is CASSDPDRALPYEQYF. CDR3 DNA: TGTGCCAGCAGTGATCCCGACAGGGCCCTACCCTACGAGCAGTACTTC.

This clonotype has a count of ten or more. Here the CDR3 reads CASSFWAEKTDTQYF. The DNA of the CDR3 is TGTGCCAGCAGCTTTTGGGCAGAAAAGACAGATACGCAGTATTTT. The chain is built from TRBV9 and TRBJ2-3; no reliable D call. V shed 4 bases and J shed 3 bases, with 15 bases lying between them. The length of the CDR3 is 15 residues. CDR1 and CDR2 from the germline V gene are SGDLS and YYNGEE.

This clonotype was counted ten times or more. This chain uses TRBV5-1 with TRBJ2-5, with no clear D. The germline CDR1 and CDR2 sequences are SGHRS and YFSETQ. V was clipped by 1 base and J by 2 bases, with 12 bases between them. The CDR3 has 15 amino acids. DNA of the CDR3: TGCGCCAGCAGCTTGCGGTTGGAAGGGCAAGAGACCCAGTACTTC. It encodes CASSLRLEGQETQYF.